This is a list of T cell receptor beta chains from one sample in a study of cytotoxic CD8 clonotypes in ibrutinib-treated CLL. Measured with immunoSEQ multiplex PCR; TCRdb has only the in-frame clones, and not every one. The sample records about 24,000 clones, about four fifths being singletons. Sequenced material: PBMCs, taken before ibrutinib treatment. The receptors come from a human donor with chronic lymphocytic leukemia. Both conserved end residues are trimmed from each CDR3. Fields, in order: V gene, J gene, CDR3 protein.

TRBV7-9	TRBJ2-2	ASRPRGSNTGELF
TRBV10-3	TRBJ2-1	AISTTSGDNEQF
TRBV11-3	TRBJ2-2	ASSLVGRAGTGELF
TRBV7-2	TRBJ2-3	ASSLARGAADTQY
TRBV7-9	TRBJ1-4	ASSLVQGAAEKLF
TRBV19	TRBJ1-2	ASSISRGQGGYT
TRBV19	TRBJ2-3	ASSVLSGGTDTQY
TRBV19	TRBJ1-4	ASSTPYSGTNEKLF
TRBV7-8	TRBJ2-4	ASSLEGTSGIIQY
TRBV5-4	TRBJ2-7	ASSLARAGSNEQY
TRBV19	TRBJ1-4	ASSIIGQGSEKLF
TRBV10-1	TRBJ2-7	ASSGGQGGEQY
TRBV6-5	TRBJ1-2	ASSFRGENYGYT
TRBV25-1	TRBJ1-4	ASTPEPGQRDEKLF
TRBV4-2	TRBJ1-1	ASSQLGKRDTEAF
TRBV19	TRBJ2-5	ASSIMGQGETQY